Following are 27 T cell receptor beta chains from one sample sequenced in a study of CD8+ T cells in alopecia areata. Reverse transcribed after extraction, RNA yielded cDNA as the sequencing template. Method: immunoSEQ multiplex PCR; TCRdb's copy keeps in-frame clones and lacks some. The sample has under 350,000 clones; over 45% are singletons. Described treatment: oral pan-JAK inhibitor, 5-10 mg twice daily. The sequences come from CD4+ T cells sorted from blood, collected at week 24, from a patient treated with tofacitinib. Receptor source: a human donor with alopecia areata.

This clone was seen more than once but under ten times. This rearrangement joins TRBV28 to TRBJ2-2; the match to TRBD2 covers 8 bases. In germline, CDR1 is MDHEN, CDR2 SYDVKM. The V and J ends lost 4 bases and 3 bases, in that order; junction bases with no gene match: 1. This CDR3 has 14 amino acids. CDR3 coding DNA: TGTGCCAGCAGTTCAGCGGGGGACACCGGGGAGCTGTTTTTT. Translation gives CASSSAGDTGELFF.

The CDR3 protein is CASSPAMEGANYGYTF. The CDR3 DNA sequence: TGTGCCAGCTCACCAGCTATGGAGGGTGCTAACTATGGCTACACCTTC. The V gene is TRBV18, the J gene TRBJ1-2; D gene ambiguous. CDR3 size: 16 residues. CDR1 and CDR2 from the germline V gene are KGHSH and LQKENI. Trimming shortened V by 2 bases and J by 0 bases, and 13 bases separated the two germline ends.

The rearrangement joins TRBV7-2 to TRBJ2-5; D is possibly TRBD2 (6 bases). V lost 4 bases, J lost 7 bases, and 19 bases lay in between. CDR1 is SGHTA, CDR2 FQGNSA, per germline. This CDR3 is 15 amino acids long. The CDR3 reads CASSSQTSPKGTQYF. The CDR3 nucleotides read TGTGCCAGCAGCTCACAGACTAGTCCCAAGGGGACCCAGTACTTC.

This clone was seen a few times. The chain carries TRBV5-1 and TRBJ1-3, with no clear D. Deletions cut 0 bases from V and 0 bases from J, with 7 bases between. Germline-derived CDR1 and CDR2 are SGHRS and YFSETQ. This CDR3 comprises 15 residues. CDR3 region: CASSLGAGSGNTIYF. CDR3 sequence (DNA): TGCGCCAGCAGCTTGGGTGCAGGCTCTGGAAACACCATATATTTT.

This chain connects TRBV30 to TRBJ1-1; D not resolved. Germline loops: CDR1 GTSNPN, CDR2 SVGIG (reference sequence). V gave up 3 bases and J gave up 7 bases, with 12 bases separating them. This CDR3 region has 12 residues. This chain's CDR3 is CAWSPSEIEAFF. The CDR3 nucleotides are TGTGCCTGGAGCCCGTCGGAGATTGAAGCTTTCTTT.

This clone was observed a handful of times. The J gene is TRBJ2-1, the V gene TRBV5-6; D may be TRBD2 (5 bases). The CDR3 covers 15 residues. Germline V CDR1 and CDR2: SGHDT, YYEEEE. V lost 2 bases, J lost 0 bases, and 9 bases lay in between. CDR3 loop: CASSLLVRSYNEQFF. The CDR3 bases are TGTGCCAGCAGCTTACTAGTGCGCTCCTACAATGAGCAGTTCTTC.

The V gene is TRBV2, the J gene TRBJ1-1, with D tentatively TRBD1 (6 bases). CDR1 is SNHLY and CDR2 is FYNNEI in the germline V gene. V was shortened by 4 bases and J by 7 bases, with 13 bases between the two germline ends. The CDR3 spans 13 residues. The CDR3 region has the DNA TGTGCCAGCAGTGCATGGGGGCGAGATGAAGCTTTCTTT. Protein product: CASSAWGRDEAFF.

The rearrangement joins TRBV30 to TRBJ2-7, with 8 positions matching TRBD2. The CDR3 runs 11 residues. Trimming at V came to 7 bases and at J to 12 bases, leaving 11 bases not matched to a gene. Germline V CDR1 and CDR2: GTSNPN, SVGIG (reference sequence). The CDR3 here is CASTRGGTTYF. As DNA, the CDR3 is TGTGCCTCCACTCGCGGGGGGACGACGTACTTC.

The V call is TRBV29-1, the J call TRBJ2-5; maybe TRBD1 (6 bases). Trimming took 4 bases from V and 4 from J, leaving 28 bases between them. This CDR3 has 18 residues. Germline V gives CDR1 SQVTM, CDR2 ANQGSEA. CDR3 sequence: CSVVPIGPSRGLPETQYF. In DNA form, the CDR3 reads TGCAGCGTTGTTCCCATTGGTCCCTCCAGGGGCCTCCCAGAGACCCAGTACTTC.

The gene calls are TRBV5-1 and TRBJ2-3; no firm D call. The CDR3 contains 15 residues. Trimming stripped 0 bases from V and 0 bases from J, with 8 bases between. Germline V CDR1 and CDR2: SGHRS, YFSETQ. As DNA, the CDR3 is TGCGCCAGCAGCTTGGAGGGCAGAAGCACAGATACGCAGTATTTT. It codes for CASSLEGRSTDTQYF.

The chain links TRBV5-1 to TRBJ2-5, with D unresolved. V was shortened by 0 bases and J by 1 base, with 7 bases between the two germline ends. CDR3 length: 14 amino acids. Germline lookup yields CDR1 SGHRS and CDR2 YFSETQ. The CDR3 protein is CASSLEAGQETQYF. The CDR3 DNA reads as TGCGCCAGCAGCTTGGAAGCAGGCCAAGAGACCCAGTACTTC.

This clone was seen only a few times. This chain connects TRBV10-3 to TRBJ2-1; either TRBD1 or TRBD2 may fit D (7 bases each). The CDR3 is 15 amino acids. Germline V gives CDR1 ENHRY, CDR2 SYGVKD. Trimming cost V 1 base and J 10 bases, with 17 bases left between them. The CDR3 loop reads CAISEWSGGGAEQFF. In nucleotides, the CDR3 is TGTGCCATCAGTGAGTGGTCAGGGGGAGGGGCGGAGCAGTTCTTC.

This clone was counted once. This chain uses TRBV30 with TRBJ1-5, with 7 bases that match TRBD1. The V gene end was trimmed by 1 base and the J gene end by 4 bases; junction bases not matched to a gene: 4. Germline lookup yields CDR1 GTSNPN and CDR2 SVGIG (reference sequence). There are 14 residues in the CDR3. In DNA form, the CDR3 reads TGTGCCTGGAGTGCTGGGACAGAGAATCAGCCCCAGCATTTT. Its translation is CAWSAGTENQPQHF.

The chain recombines TRBV29-1 with TRBJ2-7; 9 bases line up with TRBD1. Unmatched junction bases numbered 4, after V lost 0 bases and J lost 4 bases. This CDR3 contains 14 residues. Germline V gives CDR1 SQVTM, CDR2 ANQGSEA. The CDR3 DNA is TGCAGCGTTGAAGAGGGACAGGGACCTTACGAGCAGTACTTC. Protein product: CSVEEGQGPYEQYF.

The CDR3 coding sequence is TGTGCCAGCAGGAAATCACCCCTCCACTTT. Its translation: CASRKSPLHF. The chain joins TRBV4-2 to TRBJ1-6; D is unresolved. Germline CDR1 reads LGHNA; CDR2 reads YNFKEQ. V lost 6 bases, J lost 10 bases, and 4 bases lay in between. The CDR3 loop spans 10 amino acids.

The V and J genes are TRBV7-2 and TRBJ1-6, with a possible D match to TRBD1 (5 bases). The germline CDR1 and CDR2 sequences are SGHTA and FQGNSA. Trimming cost V 4 bases and J 7 bases, with 20 bases left between them. The CDR3 has 17 amino acids. CDR3 in DNA: TGTGCCAGCAGCTCGGACATTCTGTTTCAATTCAATTCACCCCTCCACTTT. Amino acids: CASSSDILFQFNSPLHF.

The chain has TRBV14 and TRBJ2-5; 8 bases fit TRBD1. Germline CDR1 reads SGHDN; CDR2 reads FVKESK. The CDR3 is made up of 15 amino acids. V was pared by 11 bases and J by 1 base, with 12 bases of the junction left unmatched. This chain's CDR3 is CASSKWGQVQETQYF. The CDR3 coding sequence is TGTGCCTCCTCCAAGTGGGGACAGGTCCAAGAGACCCAGTACTTC.

This sequence joins TRBV29-1 and TRBJ2-3; TRBD1 agrees at 7 bases. The CDR3 totals 14 residues. Germline values: CDR1 SQVTM, CDR2 ANQGSEA. V was pared by 6 bases and J by 2 bases, with 8 bases of the junction left unmatched. The CDR3: CSVADRHITDTQYF. CDR3 DNA sequence: TGCAGCGTGGCGGACAGGCACATCACAGATACGCAGTATTTT.

CDR3 coding DNA: TGTGCCAGCAGCACCGCAGGACAAGGGGCCCAGCATTTT. This codes for CASSTAGQGAQHF. The gene calls are TRBV7-2 and TRBJ1-5; a weak D match, TRBD1 (5 bases). Germline CDR1 and CDR2: SGHTA and FQGNSA. The ends were cut back, 5 bases at V and 11 bases at J, with 16 bases in the middle. There are 13 residues in the CDR3.

The chain carries TRBV7-8 and TRBJ1-4, with D maybe TRBD1 (5 bases). The CDR3 has 15 residues. Per the germline V gene, CDR1 is SGHVS and CDR2 is FQNEAQ. Trimming shortened V by 0 bases and J by 7 bases, and 12 bases separated the two germline ends. This CDR3 reads CASSLAVRDGEKLFF. CDR3 coding DNA: TGTGCCAGCAGCTTAGCGGTCAGGGATGGTGAAAAACTGTTTTTT.

The chain links TRBV5-6 to TRBJ2-7; D unresolved. Germline lookup yields CDR1 SGHDT and CDR2 YYEEEE. This CDR3 region has 15 residues. V was cut by 2 bases and J by 0 bases, with 12 bases left in between. CDR3 region: CASSFLQPSSYEQYF. The CDR3 bases are TGTGCCAGCAGCTTTCTGCAGCCATCCTCCTACGAGCAGTACTTC.

CDR3 DNA sequence: TGTGCCAGTAGTATCATTCTGCGGGGGACAGTAGCTTACGAGCAGTACTTC. It is translated as CASSIILRGTVAYEQYF. The rearrangement joins TRBV19 to TRBJ2-7; TRBD1 or TRBD2 may be the D gene (7 bases each). There are 17 residues in the CDR3. Trimming cost V 3 bases and J 4 bases, with 22 bases left between them. Germline loops: CDR1 LNHDA, CDR2 SQIVND (reference sequence).

This chain connects TRBV10-3 to TRBJ2-1, with 10 bases fitting TRBD2. Trimming cost V 3 bases and J 2 bases; bases outside gene matches: 4. Looked up from germline, CDR1 is ENHRY and CDR2 is SYGVKD. The CDR3 sequence is 16 residues long. As DNA, the CDR3 is TGTGCCATCAGTGATAAGCTAGCGGGGGCCTACAATGAGCAGTTCTTC. It specifies CAISDKLAGAYNEQFF.

This chain connects TRBV10-3 to TRBJ2-3; tentative D call: TRBD2 (5 bases). Looked up from germline, CDR1 is ENHRY and CDR2 is SYGVKD. This CDR3 has 15 amino acids. Trimming took 11 bases from V and 5 from J, leaving 23 bases between them. Here the CDR3 DNA reads TGTGCCGCACGACCGGCGAGGGTATCAAGAGATACGCAGTATTTT. This encodes CAARPARVSRDTQYF.

In nucleotides, the CDR3 is TGCGCCAGCAGCCAAGATCGAGGGACAGCGTTCTTGTACAATGAGCAGTTCTTC. It encodes CASSQDRGTAFLYNEQFF. The chain recombines TRBV4-1 with TRBJ2-1, with TRBD1 matching over 7 bases. V was pared by 0 bases and J by 4 bases, with 12 bases of the junction left unmatched. Germline loops: CDR1 MGHRA, CDR2 YSYEKL. The CDR3 has 18 residues.

J is TRBJ2-7 and V is TRBV29-1, with 14 positions matching TRBD2. The CDR3 sequence is 13 residues long. J was trimmed by 13 bases and V by 1 base; bases with no gene match: 6. The germline V gene has CDR1 SQVTM and CDR2 ANQGSEA. The CDR3 nucleotides read TGCAGCGTTGAAGTTGGGACTAGCGGGGGACCATACTTC. Protein: CSVEVGTSGGPYF.

This clone was counted only a few times. The J gene is TRBJ2-3, the V gene TRBV29-1; D is perhaps TRBD2 (5 bases). Trimming cost V 6 bases and J 1 base, with 17 bases left between them. Germline CDR1 and CDR2: SQVTM and ANQGSEA. The length of the CDR3 is 15 residues. The CDR3 loop is CSVEERVLRTDTQYF. CDR3 DNA: TGCAGCGTGGAGGAGAGGGTACTGCGCACAGATACGCAGTATTTT.